The 12 T cell receptor beta chains presented below share a single source sample, sequenced in a study of T cell changes during pregnancy in multiple sclerosis. Sequencing was performed with immunoSEQ multiplex PCR; in TCRdb, only in-frame clones are kept and a portion is missing. Altogether tens of thousands of clones are present, around 94% being singletons, with the ten largest covering approximately 3%. The sequences come from CD8+ T cells from peripheral blood mononuclear cells, collected in the third trimester of pregnancy. The receptors were sampled from a female donor in good health, enrolled as a control in a pregnancy study.

The chain joins TRBV27 to TRBJ1-2; perhaps TRBD1 as D (6 bases). V lost 8 bases, J lost 8 bases, and 12 bases lay in between. CDR3 length: 11 amino acids. From germline, CDR1 is MNHEY and CDR2 SMNVEV (reference sequence). This chain's CDR3 is CASQNRDGYTF. CDR3 DNA: TGTGCCAGCCAGAACAGGGACGGCTACACCTTC.

The V call is TRBV2, the J call TRBJ2-1; maybe TRBD2 (6 bases). CDR1 SNHLY and CDR2 FYNNEI come from the germline V gene. The ends were cut back, 7 bases at V and 4 bases at J, with 26 bases in the middle. The CDR3 extends over 18 amino acids. The CDR3 DNA is TGTGCCAGCAAGCACCGGGACCGGGGAGGTGTTGCGTACAATGAGCAGTTCTTC. Encoded protein: CASKHRDRGGVAYNEQFF.

J is TRBJ2-7 and V is TRBV13; TRBD2 matches 9 bases. V shed 4 bases, J shed 4 bases, and the junction held 8 bases outside the gene matches. The germline V gene encodes CDR1 PRHDT and CDR2 FYEKMQ (reference sequence). This CDR3 comprises 15 residues. This CDR3 is CASSSGGSGGYEQYF. CDR3 in DNA: TGTGCCAGCAGCTCAGGGGGGAGCGGGGGGTACGAGCAGTACTTC. Filled out from reference TRBV13 and TRBJ2-7, the complete variable domain reads AAGVIQSPRHLIKEKRETATLKCYPIPRHDTVYWYQQGPGQDPQFLISFYEKMQSDKGSIPDRFSAQQFSDYHSELNMSSLELGDSALYFCASSSGGSGGYEQYFGPGTRLTVT.

This rearrangement joins TRBV15 to TRBJ1-2; 8 bases fit TRBD1. This CDR3 contains 14 residues. The junction had 4 bases not matched to a gene; V was cut back by 0 bases and J by 7 bases. Germline values: CDR1 LNHNV, CDR2 YYDKDF (reference sequence). The CDR3 here is CATSRDETGGGYTF. The CDR3 nucleotides are TGTGCCACCAGCAGAGATGAAACAGGGGGTGGCTACACCTTC.

The chain links TRBV27 to TRBJ1-1; 9 bases are shared with TRBD1. The CDR3 covers 12 residues. Germline V gives CDR1 MNHEY, CDR2 SMNVEV (reference sequence). The junction had 2 bases not matched to a gene; V was cut back by 2 bases and J by 10 bases. CDR3 region: CASSLGTGLAFF. In DNA form, the CDR3 reads TGTGCCAGCAGTTTAGGGACAGGGCTAGCTTTCTTT.

This clone was counted only a few times. The genes are TRBV9 and TRBJ1-2; D might be TRBD1 (5 bases). Trimming shortened V by 3 bases and J by 0 bases, and 15 bases separated the two germline ends. The CDR3 spans 16 residues. Germline assignment: CDR1 SGDLS and CDR2 YYNGEE. Here the CDR3 DNA reads TGTGCCAGCAGCGGATTTGACAGTCCGGCTAACTATGGCTACACCTTC. Its translation: CASSGFDSPANYGYTF.

The V and J genes are TRBV9 and TRBJ2-5, with TRBD1 matching 8 bases. CDR3 length: 14 residues. Germline CDR1 and CDR2: SGDLS and YYNGEE. Germline trimming cut 3 bases from V and 5 bases from J; bases unmatched to any gene: 6. CDR3 in DNA: TGTGCCAGCAGCGGCCAGGGGGCTGGCGAGACCCAGTACTTC. It is translated as CASSGQGAGETQYF.

V usage is TRBV4-3 and J usage is TRBJ2-2; D perhaps matches TRBD2 (5 bases). Germline V gene data show CDR1 as LGHNA and CDR2 as YSLEER. CDR3 size: 16 residues. Trimming pared 1 base from V and 6 bases from J, leaving 15 bases between. DNA for the CDR3: TGCGCCAGCAGCCAAGGGTTAGACTATCACTCCGGGGAGCTGTTTTTT. It yields the protein CASSQGLDYHSGELFF.

The rearrangement uses TRBV9 and TRBJ2-3, with 10 bases aligning to TRBD1. CDR3 length equals 15 residues. The V gene end was trimmed by 2 bases and the J gene end by 6 bases; junction bases not matched to a gene: 6. CDR1 and CDR2 (germline): SGDLS, YYNGEE. The CDR3 nucleotides read TGTGCCAGCAGCGTCGGACAGGGGGGTTCTGATACGCAGTATTTT. As protein: CASSVGQGGSDTQYF.

V and J are TRBV7-9 and TRBJ1-5; the match to TRBD1 covers 9 bases. The CDR3 runs 14 residues. The germline V gene encodes CDR1 SEHNR and CDR2 FQNEAQ (reference sequence). The ends lost 2 bases at V and 7 bases at J; junction bases unmatched: 3. The CDR3 loop reads CASSLTGGWQPQHF. The CDR3 coding sequence is TGTGCCAGCAGCTTAACAGGGGGCTGGCAGCCCCAGCATTTT.

The chain combines TRBV10-3 with TRBJ2-7; tentatively, D is TRBD1 (6 bases). The germline V gene has CDR1 ENHRY and CDR2 SYGVKD. This CDR3 has 14 amino acids. V lost 7 bases and J lost 6, with 19 bases in between. CDR3 bases: TGTGCCATCAATCCGACAGGTCTCTCTGGCGAGCAGTACTTC. Its translation is CAINPTGLSGEQYF.

The V gene is TRBV4-3, the J gene TRBJ1-1; D gene ambiguous. Trimming took 0 bases from V and 0 from J, leaving 8 bases between them. The germline V gene has CDR1 LGHNA and CDR2 YSLEER. CDR3 length equals 15 residues. The CDR3 DNA sequence: TGCGCCAGCAGCCAAGATACGACTTTGAACACTGAAGCTTTCTTT. It yields the protein CASSQDTTLNTEAFF.